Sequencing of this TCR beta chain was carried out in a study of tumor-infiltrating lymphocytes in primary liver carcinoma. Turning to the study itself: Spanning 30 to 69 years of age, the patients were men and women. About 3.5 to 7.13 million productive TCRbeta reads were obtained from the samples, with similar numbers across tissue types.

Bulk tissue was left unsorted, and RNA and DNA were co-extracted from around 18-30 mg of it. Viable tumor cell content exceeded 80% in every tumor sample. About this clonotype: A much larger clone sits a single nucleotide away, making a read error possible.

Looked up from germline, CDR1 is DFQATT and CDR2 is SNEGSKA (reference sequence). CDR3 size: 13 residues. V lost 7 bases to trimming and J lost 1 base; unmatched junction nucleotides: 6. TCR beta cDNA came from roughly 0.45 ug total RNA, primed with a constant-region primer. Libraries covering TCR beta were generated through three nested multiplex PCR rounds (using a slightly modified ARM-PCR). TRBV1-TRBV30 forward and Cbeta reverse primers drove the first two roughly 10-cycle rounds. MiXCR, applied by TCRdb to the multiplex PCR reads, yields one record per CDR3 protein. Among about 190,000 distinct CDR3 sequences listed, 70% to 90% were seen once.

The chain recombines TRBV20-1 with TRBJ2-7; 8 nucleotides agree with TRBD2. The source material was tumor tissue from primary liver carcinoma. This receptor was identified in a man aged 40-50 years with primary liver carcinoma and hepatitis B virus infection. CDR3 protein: CSVYGGGSYEQYF. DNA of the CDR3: TGCAGTGTCTACGGGGGGGGGTCCTACGAGCAGTACTTC.